This T cell receptor (delta chain) was documented in a study of gamma-delta chains in newborns, infants, children. At the level of the study: Microbial exposure reportedly drives polyclonal innate γδ T cell expansion after birth.

The germline V and J ends were trimmed by 4 bases and 2 bases, with 2 bases remaining between them. The CDR3 contains 13 residues. Germline V gene lookup returns CDR1 GEAIGNYY and CDR2 EKD. This clone is medium-sized. Being one base from a much bigger clone, this may be a read error. The sample holds other DNA sequences that translate to the same CDR3. TCRdb ran CATT on the reads. The data show over 4,000 delta-chain clones, about 6.1% seen once. The specimen sequenced was blood. The chain couples TRDV2 to TRDJ3; D not certain. This receptor was identified in a child who was a newborn, infant or young child, either healthy, febrile or measles-vaccinated (not recorded which). DNA of the CDR3: TGTGCCTGTGATACCTGGGACACCCGACAGATGTTTTTC. Translation: CACDTWDTRQMFF.